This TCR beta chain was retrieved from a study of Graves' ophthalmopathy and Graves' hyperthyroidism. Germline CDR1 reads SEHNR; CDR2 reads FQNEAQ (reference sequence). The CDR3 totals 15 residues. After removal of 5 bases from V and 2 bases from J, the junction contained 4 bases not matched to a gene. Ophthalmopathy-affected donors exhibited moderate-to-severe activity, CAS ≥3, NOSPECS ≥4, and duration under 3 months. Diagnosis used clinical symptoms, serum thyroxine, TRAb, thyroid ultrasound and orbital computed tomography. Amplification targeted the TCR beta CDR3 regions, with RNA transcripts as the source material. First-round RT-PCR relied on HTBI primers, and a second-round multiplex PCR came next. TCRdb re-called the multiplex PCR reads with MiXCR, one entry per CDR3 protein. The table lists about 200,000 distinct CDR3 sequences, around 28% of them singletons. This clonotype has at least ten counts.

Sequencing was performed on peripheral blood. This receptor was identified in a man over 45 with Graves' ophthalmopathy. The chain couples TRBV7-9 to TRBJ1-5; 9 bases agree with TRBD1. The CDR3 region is CASSPTGGGNQPQHF. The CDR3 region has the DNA TGTGCCAGCAGCCCGACAGGGGGAGGCAATCAGCCCCAGCATTTT.